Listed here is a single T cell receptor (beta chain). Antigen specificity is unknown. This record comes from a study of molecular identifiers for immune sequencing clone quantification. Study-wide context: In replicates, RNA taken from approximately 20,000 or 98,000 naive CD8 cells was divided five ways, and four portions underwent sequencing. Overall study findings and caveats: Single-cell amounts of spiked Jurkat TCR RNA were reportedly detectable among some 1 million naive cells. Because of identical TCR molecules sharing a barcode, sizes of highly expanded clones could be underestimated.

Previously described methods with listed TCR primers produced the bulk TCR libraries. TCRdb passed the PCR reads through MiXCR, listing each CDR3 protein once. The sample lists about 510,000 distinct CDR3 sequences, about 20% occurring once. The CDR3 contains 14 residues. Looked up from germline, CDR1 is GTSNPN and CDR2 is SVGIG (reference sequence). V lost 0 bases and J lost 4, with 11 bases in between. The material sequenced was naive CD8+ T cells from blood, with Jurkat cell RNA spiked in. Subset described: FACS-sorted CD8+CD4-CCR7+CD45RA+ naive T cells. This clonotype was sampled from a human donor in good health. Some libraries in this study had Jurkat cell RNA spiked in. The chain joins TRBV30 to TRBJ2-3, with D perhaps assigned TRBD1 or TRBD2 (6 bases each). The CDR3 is CAWSVNREADTQYF. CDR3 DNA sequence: TGTGCCTGGAGTGTAAACAGGGAGGCAGATACGCAGTATTTT.